Sequencing of this T cell receptor beta chain was carried out in a study of beta chain features in type 1 diabetes. Study-wide results and caveats: PCR might favor shorter templates, but any such skew would affect patients and controls equally. When Type 1 diabetes patients were examined, their TCRB CDR3s proved moderately but significantly shorter in all four CD4+ subsets.

The isolated RNA, all of it, was reverse transcribed, so expressed TCRB transcripts were what got sequenced. Sequencing used immunoSEQ multiplex PCR; TCRdb keeps in-frame clones, though not all of them. The sample lists some 170,000 clones, roughly 60% occurring once. CDR3 length: 14 residues. Germline-derived CDR1 and CDR2 are MNHEY and SVGAGI. Trimming cost V 5 bases and J 5 bases; bases outside gene matches: 6. Remarks on this clone: Its antigen remains unidentified.

V and J are TRBV6-5 and TRBJ2-3, with TRBD2 identical over 8 bases. This receptor was identified in a man aged 30 to 45 with type 1 diabetes. The source material was naive CD4+ T cells from blood. CDR3 bases: TGTGCCAGCAGTGGTAGCGGGGTTGGAGATACGCAGTATTTT. Translation gives CASSGSGVGDTQYF.